The rows below give T cell receptor beta chains drawn from one sample of a study of shared clonotypes between healthy human individuals. Clones were read by immunoSEQ multiplex PCR, and TCRdb kept only the in-frame ones, dropping some. The table has around 2.1 million clones, approximately 96% seen once. The material sequenced was naive CD4+ T cells sorted from blood. The receptor set was obtained from a man aged 18-30 years in good health. Both conserved end residues are trimmed from each CDR3. Fields, in order: clone size, V gene, J gene, CDR3 protein. Expanded clones get a size class; other rows say once, few or many, or leave the size out.

-	TRBV28	TRBJ2-3	ASSLTGTKTDTQY
few	TRBV9	TRBJ1-2	ASSVEPGGPYGYT
-	TRBV4-1	TRBJ2-2	ASSQDRLIGELF
-	TRBV7-9	TRBJ1-1	ASSLKWGPGTEAF
-	TRBV5-4	TRBJ2-7	ASSFTSGATYEQY
-	TRBV4-1	TRBJ1-5	ASSQEGTAGQPQH
-	TRBV5-8	TRBJ2-1	ASSWEGGNEQF
-	TRBV7-9	TRBJ1-4	ASSVGGGPEKLF
-	TRBV5-1	TRBJ1-1	ASSGWTGGTEAF
-	TRBV20-1	TRBJ1-1	SALYTEAF
-	TRBV28	TRBJ2-2	ATQLTGELF
once	TRBV7-2	TRBJ2-7	ASSFTGGKGEQY
-	TRBV9	TRBJ2-7	ASSAEQRSYEQY
-	TRBV5-6	TRBJ1-1	ASSLGGPANTEAF
-	TRBV6-5	TRBJ2-7	ASSSRQGGSYEQY
-	TRBV10-2	TRBJ2-3	ASSEYPREGTDTQY
few	TRBV20-1	TRBJ2-3	SARTDTQY
once	TRBV6-5	TRBJ2-7	ASSRAGSSYEQY
-	TRBV6-5	TRBJ1-1	ASSYSIQGGNTEAF
-	TRBV7-9	TRBJ1-3	ASSLNSGNTIY
-	TRBV6-1	TRBJ2-7	ASTLGGSYEQY
-	TRBV18	TRBJ2-7	ASSFKAGGEQY
-	TRBV7-9	TRBJ2-2	ASIPTTRGKVVRVF
-	TRBV19	TRBJ1-1	ASSMSRSEAF
-	TRBV10-3	TRBJ1-2	AISTALSEYGYT
-	TRBV10-3	TRBJ2-3	ASGAAATDTQY
-	TRBV5-6	TRBJ2-3	ASSLGLASTDTQY
-	TRBV7-2	TRBJ2-1	ASSLDRGSHNEQF
-	TRBV5-4	TRBJ2-1	ASSQRQGFWNEQF
-	TRBV18	TRBJ1-2	ASSSQTGGPYGYT
-	TRBV30	TRBJ1-4	AWTSRGVRTNEKLF
-	TRBV11-3	TRBJ2-5	ASSLVSTEGGGQETQY
-	TRBV11-2	TRBJ2-1	ASSFSGLYNEQF
-	TRBV7-9	TRBJ2-5	ASSPGLAGPQETQY
-	TRBV9	TRBJ1-1	ASSVESVTEAF
-	TRBV5-4	TRBJ2-5	ASSFNRGRVGQETQY
-	TRBV7-9	TRBJ2-7	ASSLMAGGYEQY
-	TRBV27	TRBJ2-7	ASRISGSPYEQY
-	TRBV7-9	TRBJ2-3	ASSVGLAEGTDTQY
-	TRBV19	TRBJ2-3	ASSITIDTQY
-	TRBV7-9	TRBJ1-4	ASSFEGARGEKLF
-	TRBV7-6	TRBJ1-6	ASSPSGTVNSPLH